These 5 T cell receptor beta chains share one sample of origin, sequenced in a study of cytomegalovirus exposure and HLA in healthy donors. The PCR ran on 60 Vbeta and 13 Jbeta primers. Sequenced by immunoSEQ multiplex PCR; TCRdb stores in-frame clones only, minus some. Among approximately 290,000 clones listed, 75% to 85% were seen once. The sequenced sample was PBMCs. These receptors originate from a girl aged 2 to 10 in good health and CMV-seronegative.

The chain joins TRBV6-5 to TRBJ2-2, with D hard to call. Trimming left V 2 bases short and J 6 bases short, with 4 bases between. CDR1 and CDR2 from the germline V gene are MNHEY and SVGAGI. This CDR3 has 12 amino acids. The CDR3: CASSYVSGELFF. The CDR3, as DNA: TGTGCCAGCAGTTACGTCTCCGGGGAGCTGTTTTTT.

This chain uses TRBV2 with TRBJ2-5, with TRBD2 identical over 13 bases. Trimming cost V 8 bases and J 1 base; bases outside gene matches: 10. Germline V gene lookup returns CDR1 SNHLY and CDR2 FYNNEI. The CDR3 length is 17 residues. CDR3 coding DNA: TGTGCCAGCTCTCGGACTAGCGGGGGAAGACCCCAAGAGACCCAGTACTTC. Protein: CASSRTSGGRPQETQYF.

The rearrangement links TRBV6-1 to TRBJ1-1; TRBD1 matches at 9 bases. The ends lost 5 bases at V and 4 bases at J; junction bases unmatched: 8. The length of the CDR3 is 15 residues. Germline V gene lookup returns CDR1 MNHNS and CDR2 SASEGT. The DNA of the CDR3 is TGTGCCAGCAGTCAAGGGGGGACAGGGAGCACTGAAGCTTTCTTT. Its translation is CASSQGGTGSTEAFF.

Only a few counts were recorded for this clone. The chain couples TRBV7-9 to TRBJ2-2; 7 positions agree with TRBD2. The CDR3 sequence is 15 residues long. V was pared by 3 bases and J by 4 bases, with 5 bases of the junction left unmatched. Germline-derived CDR1 and CDR2 are SEHNR and FQNEAQ (reference sequence). CDR3 residues: CASSFAAGRTGELFF. DNA for the CDR3: TGTGCCAGCAGCTTCGCAGCGGGGCGCACCGGGGAGCTGTTTTTT.

In nucleotides, the CDR3 is TGCGCCAGCAGGTGGAGTGAAACCTATAATTCACCCCTCCACTTT. Its translation: CASRWSETYNSPLHF. The V and J genes are TRBV5-1 and TRBJ1-6; no firm D call. The CDR3 has 15 amino acids. The germline V gene has CDR1 SGHRS and CDR2 YFSETQ. Trimming left V 5 bases short and J 2 bases short, with 11 bases between.